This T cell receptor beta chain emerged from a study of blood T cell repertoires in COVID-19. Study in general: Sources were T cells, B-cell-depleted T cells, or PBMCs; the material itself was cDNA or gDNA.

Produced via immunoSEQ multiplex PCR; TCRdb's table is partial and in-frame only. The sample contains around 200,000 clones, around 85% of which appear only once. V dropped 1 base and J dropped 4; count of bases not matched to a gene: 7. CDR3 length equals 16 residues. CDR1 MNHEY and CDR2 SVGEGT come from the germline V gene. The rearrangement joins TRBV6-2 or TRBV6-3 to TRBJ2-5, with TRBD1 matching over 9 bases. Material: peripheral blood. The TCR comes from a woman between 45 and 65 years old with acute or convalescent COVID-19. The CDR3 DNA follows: TGTGCCAGCAGTTACTATGGGACAGGGACGGGAGAGACCCAGTACTTC. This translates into CASSYYGTGTGETQYF.